This T cell receptor (beta chain) was profiled in a study of shared clonotypes between healthy human individuals. Trimming removed 4 bases at V and 9 bases at J, with 16 bases between. Germline CDR1 and CDR2: ENHRY and SYGVKD. The CDR3 length is 15 residues. The protocol was immunoSEQ multiplex PCR, while the TCRdb copy is restricted to in-frame clones and leaves out a portion. This table holds about 2 million clones, 95% found once. The specimen sequenced was naive CD4+ T cells sorted from blood. Subset meaning: CD45RA+ positively selected. The receptor comes from a man aged 18 to 29 in good health. V and J are TRBV10-3 and TRBJ1-6, with D possibly matching TRBD1 (5 bases). In DNA, the CDR3 is TGTGCCATCAGTGTATCGGGGGGGGTTGGTTCACCCCTCCACTTT. Translating it yields CAISVSGGVGSPLHF.